Listed here is a single TCR beta chain. What it recognizes is unknown. This sample was taken from a study of CD8+CD57+ T cells in acquired aplastic anemia. Across the whole study: DNA recovered from sorted CD4+ and CD8+ cells had a mean of about 3 ug. Study observations and caveats: Between the patient and control groups, CD8+ Simpson's diversity did not differ significantly.

Genomic DNA templated the TCR beta VDJ and CDR3 profiling. One entry per CDR3 protein, called by TCRdb with MiXCR from the reads. The table has about 110,000 distinct CDR3 sequences, around 49% seen once; the top ten hold around 32%. Sequenced sample: sorted CD4+, CD8+, or CD8+CD57+ T cells (not recorded which) from PBMCs. This clonotype originated in a human donor in good health, serving as a control.

CDR3 in amino acids: CASSDRDTDTQYF. The DNA for the CDR3 is TGTGCCAGCAGTGATCGCGACACAGATACGCAGTATTTT. The chain couples TRBV2 to TRBJ2-3; D is unclear. Germline V lookup: CDR1 SNHLY, CDR2 FYNNEI. The CDR3 is 13 amino acids. V dropped 3 bases and J dropped 2 bases, with 6 bases sitting between them.